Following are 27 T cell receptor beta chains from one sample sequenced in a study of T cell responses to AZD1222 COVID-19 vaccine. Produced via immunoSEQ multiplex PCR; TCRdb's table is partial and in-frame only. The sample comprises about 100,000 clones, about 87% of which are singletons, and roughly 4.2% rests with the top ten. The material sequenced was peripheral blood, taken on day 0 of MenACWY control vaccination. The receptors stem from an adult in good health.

CDR3 sequence: CASSVTSVHF. CDR3 DNA: TGTGCCAGCAGTGTAACCTCTGTCCACTTT. The gene calls are TRBV2 and TRBJ1-6, with D uncertain. The V and J ends lost 4 bases and 17 bases respectively, with 9 bases between them. This CDR3 contains 10 residues. The germline gives CDR1 SNHLY, CDR2 FYNNEI.

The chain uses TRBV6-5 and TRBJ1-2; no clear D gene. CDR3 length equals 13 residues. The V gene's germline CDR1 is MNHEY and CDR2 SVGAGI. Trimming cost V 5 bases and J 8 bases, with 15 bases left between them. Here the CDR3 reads CASSPTYDWGYTF. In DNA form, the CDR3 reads TGTGCCAGCAGTCCCACTTACGACTGGGGCTACACCTTC.

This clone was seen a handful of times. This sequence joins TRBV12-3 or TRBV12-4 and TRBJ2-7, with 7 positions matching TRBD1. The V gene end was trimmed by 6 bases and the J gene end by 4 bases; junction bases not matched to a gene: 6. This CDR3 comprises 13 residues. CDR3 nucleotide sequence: TGTGCCAGCAGCCCCGTACAGGGGTACGAGCAGTACTTC. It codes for CASSPVQGYEQYF.

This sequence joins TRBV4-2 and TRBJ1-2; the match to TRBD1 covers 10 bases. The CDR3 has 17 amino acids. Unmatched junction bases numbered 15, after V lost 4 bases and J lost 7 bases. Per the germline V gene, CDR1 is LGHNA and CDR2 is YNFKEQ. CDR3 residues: CASSLLIRDRGGGGYTF. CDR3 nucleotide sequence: TGTGCCAGCAGCCTCCTCATCCGGGACAGGGGAGGTGGTGGCTACACCTTC.

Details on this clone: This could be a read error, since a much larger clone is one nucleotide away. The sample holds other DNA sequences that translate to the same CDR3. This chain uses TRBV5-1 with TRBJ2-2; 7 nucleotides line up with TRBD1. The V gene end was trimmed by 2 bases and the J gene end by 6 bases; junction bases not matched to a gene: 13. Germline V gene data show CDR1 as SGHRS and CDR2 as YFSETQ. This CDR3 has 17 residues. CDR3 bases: TGCGCCAGCAGCTTTCTACTACGGACCCAGGGGGCCGGGGAGCTGTTTTTT. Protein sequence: CASSFLLRTQGAGELFF.

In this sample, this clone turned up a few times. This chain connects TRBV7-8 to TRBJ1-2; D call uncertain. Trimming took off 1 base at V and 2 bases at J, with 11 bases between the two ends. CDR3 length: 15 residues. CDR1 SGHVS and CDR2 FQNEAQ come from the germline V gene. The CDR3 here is CASSLGGVVNYGYTF. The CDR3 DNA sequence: TGTGCCAGCAGCTTAGGAGGAGTGGTGAACTATGGCTACACCTTC.

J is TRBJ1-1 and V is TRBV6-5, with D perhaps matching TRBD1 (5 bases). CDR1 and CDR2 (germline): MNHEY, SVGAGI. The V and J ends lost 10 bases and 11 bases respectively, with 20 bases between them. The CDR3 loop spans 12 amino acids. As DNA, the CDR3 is TGTGCCACGCGAGACCCGGGATCAGGGGCTTTCTTT. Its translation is CATRDPGSGAFF.

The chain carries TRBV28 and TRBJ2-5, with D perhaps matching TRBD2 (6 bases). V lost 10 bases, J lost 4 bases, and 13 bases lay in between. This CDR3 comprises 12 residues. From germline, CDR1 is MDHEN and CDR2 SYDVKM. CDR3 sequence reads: CATLEGGETQYF. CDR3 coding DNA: TGTGCCACCCTCGAGGGAGGAGAGACCCAGTACTTC.

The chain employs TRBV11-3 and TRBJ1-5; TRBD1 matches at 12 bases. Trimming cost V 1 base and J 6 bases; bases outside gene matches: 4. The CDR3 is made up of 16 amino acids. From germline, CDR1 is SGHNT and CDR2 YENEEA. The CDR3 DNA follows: TGTGCCAGCAGCTTAGGGGGGACAGGGGGCTCTCAGCCCCAGCATTTT. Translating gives CASSLGGTGGSQPQHF.

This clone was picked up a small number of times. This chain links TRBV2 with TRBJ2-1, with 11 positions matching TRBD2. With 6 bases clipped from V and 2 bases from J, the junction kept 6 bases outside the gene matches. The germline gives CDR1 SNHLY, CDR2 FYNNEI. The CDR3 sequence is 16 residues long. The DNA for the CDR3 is TGTGCCAGCAGCGTAGCGGGGGGGCCCCCCTACAATGAGCAGTTCTTC. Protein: CASSVAGGPPYNEQFF.

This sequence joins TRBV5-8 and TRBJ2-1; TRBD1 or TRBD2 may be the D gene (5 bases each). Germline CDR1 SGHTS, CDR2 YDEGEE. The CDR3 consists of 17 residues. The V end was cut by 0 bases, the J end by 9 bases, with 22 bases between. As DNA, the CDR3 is TGTGCCAGCAGCTTGGCCCGATCGTCATCAGGGAGCGGTGAGCAGTTCTTC. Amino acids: CASSLARSSSGSGEQFF.

Here the CDR3 reads CASSFEGRQGNEKLFF. In DNA form, the CDR3 reads TGTGCCAGCAGCTTCGAGGGAAGACAGGGGAATGAAAAACTGTTTTTT. V usage is TRBV7-2 and J usage is TRBJ1-4; 8 bases are a match to TRBD1. The V segment lost 3 bases and the J segment 5 bases; nucleotides outside the gene matches: 8. The CDR3 has 16 amino acids. In germline, CDR1 is SGHTA, CDR2 FQGNSA.

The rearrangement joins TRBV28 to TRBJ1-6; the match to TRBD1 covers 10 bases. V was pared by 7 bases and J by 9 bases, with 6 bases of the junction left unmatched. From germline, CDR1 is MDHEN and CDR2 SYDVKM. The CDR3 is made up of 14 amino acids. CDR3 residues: CASTRTGGGSPLHF. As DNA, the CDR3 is TGTGCCAGCACAAGGACAGGGGGTGGTTCACCCCTCCACTTT. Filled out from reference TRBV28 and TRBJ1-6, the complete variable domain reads DVKVTQSSRYLVKRTGEKVFLECVQDMDHENMFWYRQDPGLGLRLIYFSYDVKMKEKGDIPEGYSVSREKKERFSLILESASTNQTSMYLCASTRTGGGSPLHFGNGTRLTVT.

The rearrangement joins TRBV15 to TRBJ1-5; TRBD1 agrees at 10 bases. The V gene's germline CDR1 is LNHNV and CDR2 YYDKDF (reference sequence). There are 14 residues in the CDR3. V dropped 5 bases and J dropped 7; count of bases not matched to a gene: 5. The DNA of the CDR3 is TGTGCCACCAGCCGGGACAGGGGAGGGCAGCCCCAGCATTTT. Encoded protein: CATSRDRGGQPQHF.

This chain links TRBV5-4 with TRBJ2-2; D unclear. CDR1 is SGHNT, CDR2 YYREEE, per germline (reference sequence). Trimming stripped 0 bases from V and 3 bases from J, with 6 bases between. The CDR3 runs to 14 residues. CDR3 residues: CASSLVPDTGELFF. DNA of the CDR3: TGTGCCAGCAGCTTGGTTCCGGACACCGGGGAGCTGTTTTTT.

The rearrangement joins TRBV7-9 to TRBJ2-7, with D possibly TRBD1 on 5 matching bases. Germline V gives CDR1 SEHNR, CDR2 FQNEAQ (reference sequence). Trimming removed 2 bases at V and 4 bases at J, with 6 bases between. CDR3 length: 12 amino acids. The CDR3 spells CASSLQGYEQYF. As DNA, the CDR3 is TGTGCCAGCAGCTTACAGGGATACGAGCAGTACTTC.

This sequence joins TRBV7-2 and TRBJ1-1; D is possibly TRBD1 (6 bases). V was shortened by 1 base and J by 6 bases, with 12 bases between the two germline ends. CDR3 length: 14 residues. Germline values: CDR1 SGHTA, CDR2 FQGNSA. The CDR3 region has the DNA TGTGCCAGCAGCTTAGAGATGGGGGGCCCTGAAGCTTTCTTT. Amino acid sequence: CASSLEMGGPEAFF.

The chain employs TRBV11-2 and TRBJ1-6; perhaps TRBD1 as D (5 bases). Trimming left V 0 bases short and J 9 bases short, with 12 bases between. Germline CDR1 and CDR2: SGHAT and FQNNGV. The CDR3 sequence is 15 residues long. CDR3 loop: CASSLEGGLGSPLHF. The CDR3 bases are TGTGCCAGCAGCTTAGAGGGGGGGTTGGGTTCACCCCTCCACTTT. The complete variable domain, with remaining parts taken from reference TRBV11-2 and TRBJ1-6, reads EAGVAQSPRYKIIEKRQSVAFWCNPISGHATLYWYQQILGQGPKLLIQFQNNGVVDDSQLPKDRFSAERLKGVDSTLKIQPAKLEDSAVYLCASSLEGGLGSPLHFGNGTRLTVT.

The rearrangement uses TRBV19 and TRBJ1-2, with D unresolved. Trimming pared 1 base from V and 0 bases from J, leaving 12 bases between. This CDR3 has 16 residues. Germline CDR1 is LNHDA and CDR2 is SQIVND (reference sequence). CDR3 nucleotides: TGTGCCAGTAGTATAGGAGGTTACACCCCTAACTATGGCTACACCTTC. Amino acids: CASSIGGYTPNYGYTF. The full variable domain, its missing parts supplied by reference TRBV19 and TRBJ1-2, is DGGITQSPKYLFRKEGQNVTLSCEQNLNHDAMYWYRQDPGQGLRLIYYSQIVNDFQKGDIAEGYSVSREKKESFPLTVTSAQKNPTAFYLCASSIGGYTPNYGYTFGSGTRLTVV.

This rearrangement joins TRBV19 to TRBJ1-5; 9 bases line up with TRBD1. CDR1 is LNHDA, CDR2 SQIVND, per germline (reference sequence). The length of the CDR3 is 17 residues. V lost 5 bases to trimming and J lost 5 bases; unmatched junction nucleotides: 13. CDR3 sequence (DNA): TGTGCCAGTAGTGTATCACCGGGACAGGGTGGTCATCAGCCCCAGCATTTT. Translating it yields CASSVSPGQGGHQPQHF.

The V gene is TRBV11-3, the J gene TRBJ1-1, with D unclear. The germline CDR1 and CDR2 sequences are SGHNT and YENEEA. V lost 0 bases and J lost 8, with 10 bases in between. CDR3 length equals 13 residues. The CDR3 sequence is CASSLDSSREAFF. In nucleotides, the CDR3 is TGTGCCAGCAGCTTAGACAGTTCGCGGGAAGCTTTCTTT.

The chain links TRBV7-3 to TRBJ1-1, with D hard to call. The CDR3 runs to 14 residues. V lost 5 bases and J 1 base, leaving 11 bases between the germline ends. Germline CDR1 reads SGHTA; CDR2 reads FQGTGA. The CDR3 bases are TGTGCCAGCAGCAGCAGGAGGGAGAACACTGAAGCTTTCTTT. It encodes CASSSRRENTEAFF.

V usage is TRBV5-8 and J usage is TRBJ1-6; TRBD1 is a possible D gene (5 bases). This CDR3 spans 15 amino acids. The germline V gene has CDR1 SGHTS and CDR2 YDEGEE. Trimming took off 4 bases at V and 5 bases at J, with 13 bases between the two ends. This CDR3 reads CASSKDGTDNSPLHF. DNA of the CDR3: TGTGCCAGCAGCAAAGATGGGACGGATAATTCACCCCTCCACTTT. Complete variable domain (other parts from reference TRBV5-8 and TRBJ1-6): EAGVTQSPTHLIKTRGQQATLRCSPISGHTSVYWYQQALGLGLQFLLWYDEGEERNRGNFPPRFSGRQFPNYSSELNVNALELEDSALYLCASSKDGTDNSPLHFGNGTRLTVT.

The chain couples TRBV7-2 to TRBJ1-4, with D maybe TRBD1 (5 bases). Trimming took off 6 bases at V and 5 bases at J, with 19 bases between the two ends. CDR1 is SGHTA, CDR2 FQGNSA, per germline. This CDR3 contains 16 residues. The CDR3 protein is CASSPGRQLLNEKLFF. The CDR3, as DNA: TGTGCCAGCAGTCCGGGACGGCAACTATTAAATGAAAAACTGTTTTTT. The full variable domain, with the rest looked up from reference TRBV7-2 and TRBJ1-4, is GAGVSQSPSNKVTEKGKDVELRCDPISGHTALYWYRQSLGQGLEFLIYFQGNSAPDKSGLPSDRFSAERTGGSVSTLTIQRTQQEDSAVYLCASSPGRQLLNEKLFFGSGTQLSVL.

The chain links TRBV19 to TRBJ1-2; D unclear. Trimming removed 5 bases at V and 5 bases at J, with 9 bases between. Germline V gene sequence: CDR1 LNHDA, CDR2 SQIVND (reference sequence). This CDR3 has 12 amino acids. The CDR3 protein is CASSPSWYGYTF. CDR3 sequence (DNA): TGTGCCAGTAGTCCCTCCTGGTATGGCTACACCTTC.

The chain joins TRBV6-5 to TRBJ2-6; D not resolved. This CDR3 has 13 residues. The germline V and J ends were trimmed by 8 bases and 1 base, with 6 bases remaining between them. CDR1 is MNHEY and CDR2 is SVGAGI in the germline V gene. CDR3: CASGESGANVLTF. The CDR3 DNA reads TGTGCCAGCGGAGAATCTGGGGCCAACGTCCTGACTTTC.

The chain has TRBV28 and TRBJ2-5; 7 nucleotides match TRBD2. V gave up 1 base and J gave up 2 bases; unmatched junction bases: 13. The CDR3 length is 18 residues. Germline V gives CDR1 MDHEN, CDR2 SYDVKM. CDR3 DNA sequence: TGTGCCAGCAGTTTATCTCGGCGGGAGTGGTCCAGGCAAGAGACCCAGTACTTC. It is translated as CASSLSRREWSRQETQYF.